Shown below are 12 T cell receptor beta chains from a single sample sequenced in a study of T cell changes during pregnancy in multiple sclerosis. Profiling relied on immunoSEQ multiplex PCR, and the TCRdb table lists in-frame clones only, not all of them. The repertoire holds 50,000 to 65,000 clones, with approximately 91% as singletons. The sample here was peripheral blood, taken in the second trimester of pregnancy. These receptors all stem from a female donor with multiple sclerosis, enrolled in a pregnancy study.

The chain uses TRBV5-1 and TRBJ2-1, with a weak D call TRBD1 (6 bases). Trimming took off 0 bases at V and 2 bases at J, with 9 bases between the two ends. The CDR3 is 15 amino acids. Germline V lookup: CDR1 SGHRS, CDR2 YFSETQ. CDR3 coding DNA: TGCGCCAGCAGCTTGGAGACAGGACCCTACAATGAGCAGTTCTTC. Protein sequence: CASSLETGPYNEQFF.

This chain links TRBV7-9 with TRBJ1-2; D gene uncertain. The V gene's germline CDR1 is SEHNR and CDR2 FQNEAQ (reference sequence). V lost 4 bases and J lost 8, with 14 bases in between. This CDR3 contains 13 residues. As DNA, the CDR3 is TGTGCCAGCAGCTCGACCGGGGTTCGAGGCTACACCTTC. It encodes CASSSTGVRGYTF.

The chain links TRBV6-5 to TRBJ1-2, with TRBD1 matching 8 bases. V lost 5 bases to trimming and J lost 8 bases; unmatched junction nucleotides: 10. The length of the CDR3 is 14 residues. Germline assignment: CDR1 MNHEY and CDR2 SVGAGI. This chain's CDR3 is CASSTTGEGRGYTF. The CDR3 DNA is TGTGCCAGCAGTACGACAGGGGAGGGACGGGGCTACACCTTC.

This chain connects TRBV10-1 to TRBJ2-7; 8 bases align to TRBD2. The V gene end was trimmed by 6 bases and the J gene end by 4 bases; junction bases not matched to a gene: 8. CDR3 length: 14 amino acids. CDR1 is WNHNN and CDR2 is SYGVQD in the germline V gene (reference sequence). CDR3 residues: CASSSGGYRYEQYF. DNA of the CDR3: TGCGCCAGCAGCTCGGGGGGGTACCGGTACGAGCAGTACTTC.

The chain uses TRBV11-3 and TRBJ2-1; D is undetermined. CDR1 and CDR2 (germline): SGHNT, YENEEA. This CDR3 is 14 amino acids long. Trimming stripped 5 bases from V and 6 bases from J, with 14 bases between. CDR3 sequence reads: CASSGSGLGNEQFF. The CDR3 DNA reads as TGTGCCAGCAGCGGTTCAGGTCTGGGCAATGAGCAGTTCTTC.

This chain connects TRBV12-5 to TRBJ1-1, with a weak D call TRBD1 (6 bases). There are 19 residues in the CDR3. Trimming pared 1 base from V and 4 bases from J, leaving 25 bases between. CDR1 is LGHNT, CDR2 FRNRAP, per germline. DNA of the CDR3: TGTGCTAGTGGTTTGGGGTGGGCGACCGCACAGGGTTACGGCACTGAAGCTTTCTTT. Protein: CASGLGWATAQGYGTEAFF. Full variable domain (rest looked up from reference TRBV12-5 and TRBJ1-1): DARVTQTPRHKVTEMGQEVTMRCQPILGHNTVFWYRQTMMQGLELLAYFRNRAPLDDSGMPKDRFSAEMPDATLATLKIQPSEPRDSAVYFCASGLGWATAQGYGTEAFFGQGTRLTVV.

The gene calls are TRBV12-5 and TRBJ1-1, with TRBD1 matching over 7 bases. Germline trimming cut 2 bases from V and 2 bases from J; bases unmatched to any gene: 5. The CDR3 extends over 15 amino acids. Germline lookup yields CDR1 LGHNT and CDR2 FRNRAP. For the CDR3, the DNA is TGTGCTAGTGGTTTGAGCCGGGACAGAAACACTGAAGCTTTCTTT. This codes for CASGLSRDRNTEAFF.

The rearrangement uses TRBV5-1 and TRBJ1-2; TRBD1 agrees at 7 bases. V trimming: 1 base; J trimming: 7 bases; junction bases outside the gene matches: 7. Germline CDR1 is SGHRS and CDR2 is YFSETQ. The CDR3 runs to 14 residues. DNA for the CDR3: TGCGCCAGCAGCTTGCAGGGGGTGGCGACTGGCTACACCTTC. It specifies CASSLQGVATGYTF.

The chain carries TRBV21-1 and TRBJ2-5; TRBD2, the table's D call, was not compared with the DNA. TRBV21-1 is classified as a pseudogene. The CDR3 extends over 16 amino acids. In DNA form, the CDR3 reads TGTGCCAGCAGCAGTAAAGAGCGGGGGGGCCCGGAGACCCAGTACTTC. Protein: CASSSKERGGPETQYF.

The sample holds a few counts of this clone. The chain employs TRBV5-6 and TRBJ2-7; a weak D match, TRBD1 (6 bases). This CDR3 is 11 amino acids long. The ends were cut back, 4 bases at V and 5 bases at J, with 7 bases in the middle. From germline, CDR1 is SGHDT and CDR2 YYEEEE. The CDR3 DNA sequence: TGTGCCAGCAGCCGGACAGACGAGCAGTACTTC. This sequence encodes CASSRTDEQYF.

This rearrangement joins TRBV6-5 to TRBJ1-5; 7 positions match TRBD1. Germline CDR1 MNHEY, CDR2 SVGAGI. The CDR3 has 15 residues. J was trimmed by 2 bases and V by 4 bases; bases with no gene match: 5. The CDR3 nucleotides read TGTGCCAGCAGTTTGACAGGGCCTGGCAATCAGCCCCAGCATTTT. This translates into CASSLTGPGNQPQHF.

CDR3 amino acids: CACHLHEGSRDGYTF. The CDR3 bases are TGTGCCTGCCACCTCCATGAGGGTTCCCGGGATGGCTACACCTTC. The chain carries TRBV30 and TRBJ1-2; no clear D. The germline CDR1 and CDR2 sequences are GTSNPN and SVGIG (reference sequence). This CDR3 has 15 residues. With 6 bases removed from V and 6 bases from J, the gap between germline ends came to 23 bases.